The 2 T cell receptor beta chains below all came from one sample that was sequenced in a study of untreated major depressive disorder. Assay used: immunoSEQ multiplex PCR; TCRdb lists only in-frame clones, some missing. The data hold just over 20,000 clones, with about 89% observed a single time. Sequencing was done on a sample of CD4+ T cells from PBMCs. Receptors originate from a woman younger than 45 in good health.

In its sample, this clone was seen once. The chain links TRBV7-7 to TRBJ1-2; D ambiguous. The CDR3 length is 12 residues. V dropped 5 bases and J dropped 7 bases, with 11 bases sitting between them. In germline, CDR1 is SSHAT, CDR2 FNYEAQ (reference sequence). The CDR3 loop is CASSRLPSGYTF. CDR3 nucleotides: TGTGCCAGCAGCCGTCTCCCTTCTGGCTACACCTTC.

The genes are TRBV7-2 and TRBJ2-2; TRBD2 is a possible D gene (6 bases). The germline V gene encodes CDR1 SGHTA and CDR2 FQGNSA. CDR3 length equals 15 residues. V was shortened by 2 bases and J by 4 bases, with 11 bases between the two germline ends. The DNA of the CDR3 is TGTGCCAGCAGCTTACTAGCGTCGGGCACCGGGGAGCTGTTTTTT. It is translated as CASSLLASGTGELFF.